These 19 T cell receptor beta chains were all obtained from the same sample, sequenced in a study of cytomegalovirus exposure and HLA in healthy donors. Primers for the PCR totalled 60 Vbeta and 13 Jbeta. Assay: immunoSEQ multiplex PCR; the TCRdb copy retains only in-frame clones and omits some. Among 150,000 to 190,000 clones listed, 70% to 90% were seen once. The sequencing sample was made of PBMCs. The source is a young woman in good health and CMV-seronegative.

This clone has only a few counts. V and J are TRBV29-1 and TRBJ2-5, with 10 bases matching TRBD2. Germline CDR1 SQVTM, CDR2 ANQGSEA. With V trimmed by 3 bases and J by 6 bases, 10 bases remained unmatched. The CDR3 extends over 15 amino acids. The CDR3 DNA reads as TGCAGCGTTGAGGGGCTAGCGGGAGTGGTCAAGACCCAGTACTTC. Translating it yields CSVEGLAGVVKTQYF.

The rearrangement links TRBV7-2 to TRBJ2-1; D gene ambiguous. The V end was cut by 4 bases, the J end by 0 bases, with 10 bases between. CDR1 is SGHTA and CDR2 is FQGNSA in the germline V gene. The CDR3 totals 15 residues. The CDR3 region has the DNA TGTGCCAGCAGCTGGGCTACGAGCTCCTACAATGAGCAGTTCTTC. Translation: CASSWATSSYNEQFF.

This clone showed up just once. This sequence joins TRBV4-2 and TRBJ1-4, with 7 nucleotides matching TRBD1. The CDR3 runs to 16 residues. Germline V CDR1 and CDR2: LGHNA, YNFKEQ. V shed 2 bases, J shed 0 bases, and the junction held 3 bases outside the gene matches. The CDR3 is CASSQRDRATNEKLFF. The CDR3 DNA reads as TGTGCCAGCAGCCAACGCGACAGGGCAACTAATGAAAAACTGTTTTTT.

This clone has just one count. The V call is TRBV28, the J call TRBJ1-1; D remains unclear. CDR1 and CDR2 (germline): MDHEN, SYDVKM. CDR3 length: 14 residues. V was shortened by 2 bases and J by 2 bases, with 9 bases between the two germline ends. The CDR3 nucleotides are TGTGCCAGCAGTTTAGTCGCGGGAAACACTGAAGCTTTCTTT. Protein: CASSLVAGNTEAFF.

This chain uses TRBV7-2 with TRBJ2-7; 7 bases match TRBD1. Germline trimming cut 5 bases from V and 0 bases from J; bases unmatched to any gene: 4. The CDR3 has 14 residues. Germline V lookup: CDR1 SGHTA, CDR2 FQGNSA. For the CDR3, the DNA is TGTGCCAGCAGCCCCGGGACAGTCTCCTACGAGCAGTACTTC. Translation: CASSPGTVSYEQYF.

The V gene is TRBV4-3, the J gene TRBJ1-1; D gene ambiguous. CDR1 is LGHNA and CDR2 is YSLEER in the germline V gene. The CDR3 is made up of 15 amino acids. V gave up 0 bases and J gave up 1 base, with 9 bases separating them. Here the CDR3 DNA reads TGCGCCAGCAGCCAAGAAGAGAACAGGAACACTGAAGCTTTCTTT. Translated, it gives CASSQEENRNTEAFF.

This chain joins TRBV7-2 and TRBJ1-3; tentatively, D is TRBD1 (6 bases). Trimming cost V 5 bases and J 8 bases, with 13 bases left between them. CDR3 length equals 13 residues. Germline V CDR1 and CDR2: SGHTA, FQGNSA. This CDR3 is CASSPQGLDTIYF. The CDR3, as DNA: TGTGCCAGCAGCCCGCAGGGGTTAGACACCATATATTTT.

This clone has only one observation. The chain couples TRBV11-2 to TRBJ2-5; a weak D match, TRBD1 (5 bases). The V end lost 8 bases, the J end lost 11 bases, and 24 bases lay between the germline ends. This CDR3 has 14 amino acids. CDR1 is SGHAT, CDR2 FQNNGV, per germline. CDR3 bases: TGTGCCAGCCTAAGAAGGACATCTCGTATGGAGCAGTACTTC. Protein: CASLRRTSRMEQYF.

The chain joins TRBV28 to TRBJ2-7; D uncertain. The CDR3 contains 15 residues. The germline V gene has CDR1 MDHEN and CDR2 SYDVKM. V dropped 7 bases and J dropped 1 base, with 17 bases sitting between them. CDR3: CASTFWVGRSYEQYF. In DNA form, the CDR3 reads TGTGCCAGCACCTTCTGGGTAGGCAGGTCCTACGAGCAGTACTTC.

CDR3 DNA sequence: TGTGCCTGGAGTTTGGGACAGGGGACAGATACGCAGTATTTT. Protein sequence: CAWSLGQGTDTQYF. The chain joins TRBV30 to TRBJ2-3; TRBD1 agrees at 10 bases. With V trimmed by 2 bases and J by 3 bases, 2 bases remained unmatched. Germline V lookup: CDR1 GTSNPN, CDR2 SVGIG (reference sequence). CDR3 length equals 14 residues.

This clone was seen more than once but under ten times. The J gene is TRBJ2-4, the V gene TRBV4-2; 12 bases line up with TRBD2. With 0 bases clipped from V and 10 bases from J, the junction kept 4 bases outside the gene matches. Looked up from germline, CDR1 is LGHNA and CDR2 is YNFKEQ. The CDR3 covers 15 residues. CDR3 coding DNA: TGTGCCAGCAGCCAAGATCTAGCGGGGGGGAGAATTCAGTACTTC. Amino acid sequence: CASSQDLAGGRIQYF.

This chain connects TRBV2 to TRBJ2-7; 9 positions match TRBD2. The trim removed 3 bases at V and 6 bases at J, leaving 9 bases unmatched. Germline V gene sequence: CDR1 SNHLY, CDR2 FYNNEI. This CDR3 contains 15 residues. CDR3 residues: CASSDDSGRSGEQYF. DNA for the CDR3: TGTGCCAGCAGTGATGATAGCGGGAGATCGGGCGAGCAGTACTTC.

The CDR3 DNA reads as TGTGCTAGTGGTTTGACGACCGGGGGGCCCGGAAACACCATATATTTT. Amino acid sequence: CASGLTTGGPGNTIYF. The genes are TRBV12-5 and TRBJ1-3; weak D call: TRBD1 (6 bases). Trimming removed 2 bases from V and 4 bases from J, with 15 bases in between. The CDR3 runs 16 residues. Germline V gene sequence: CDR1 LGHNT, CDR2 FRNRAP.

Here the CDR3 reads CASSVTSGSVYEQYF. The CDR3 nucleotides are TGTGCCAGCAGTGTGACTAGCGGGAGTGTTTACGAGCAGTACTTC. The V and J genes are TRBV28 and TRBJ2-7; 12 bases line up with TRBD2. The CDR3 totals 15 residues. CDR1 is MDHEN and CDR2 is SYDVKM in the germline V gene. V gave up 5 bases and J gave up 4 bases; unmatched junction bases: 6. Supplemented by reference TRBV28 and TRBJ2-7, the full variable domain reads DVKVTQSSRYLVKRTGEKVFLECVQDMDHENMFWYRQDPGLGLRLIYFSYDVKMKEKGDIPEGYSVSREKKERFSLILESASTNQTSMYLCASSVTSGSVYEQYFGPGTRLTVT.

This chain connects TRBV28 to TRBJ1-2, with TRBD1 as a possible D gene (6 bases). Germline V gene sequence: CDR1 MDHEN, CDR2 SYDVKM. Trimming left V 7 bases short and J 4 bases short, with 16 bases between. CDR3 size: 14 residues. CDR3 in amino acids: CASTILQGTYGYTF. The CDR3 region has the DNA TGTGCCAGCACCATATTACAGGGAACCTATGGCTACACCTTC.

The genes are TRBV15 and TRBJ2-7; the match to TRBD1 covers 10 bases. The germline gives CDR1 LNHNV, CDR2 YYDKDF (reference sequence). V was pared by 2 bases and J by 6 bases, with 7 bases of the junction left unmatched. The CDR3 runs 15 residues. In DNA, the CDR3 is TGTGCCACCAGCAGACGTAGGGACAGGGGAAGCGAGCAGTACTTC. This sequence encodes CATSRRRDRGSEQYF.

The V gene is TRBV10-3, the J gene TRBJ1-1; D perhaps matches TRBD1 (6 bases). Looked up from germline, CDR1 is ENHRY and CDR2 is SYGVKD. This CDR3 contains 11 residues. The V and J ends lost 9 bases and 1 base respectively, with 6 bases between them. The CDR3 sequence: CAIQGNTEAFF. The CDR3, as DNA: TGTGCCATACAGGGGAACACTGAAGCTTTCTTT.

The rearrangement joins TRBV11-2 to TRBJ1-4; D is possibly TRBD1 (5 bases). Trimming removed 7 bases from V and 4 bases from J, with 13 bases in between. CDR1 and CDR2 from the germline V gene are SGHAT and FQNNGV. This CDR3 has 14 amino acids. The CDR3 nucleotides are TGTGCCAGCAAACGACAGCTCGGTAATGAAAAACTGTTTTTT. Protein product: CASKRQLGNEKLFF.

The chain uses TRBV21-1 and TRBJ2-1; the table's D call of TRBD1 was not tested on the DNA. TRBV21-1 is noted as a pseudogene. The CDR3 contains 17 residues. The CDR3 reads CASSKPSLQDPTNEQFF. DNA of the CDR3: TGTGCCAGCAGCAAACCCAGCTTGCAGGATCCCACCAATGAGCAGTTCTTC.